This T cell receptor (beta chain) was sequenced in a study of regulatory T cells in long-lasting Graves disease. Whole-study findings and limits: The analysis examined peripheral blood only and excluded thyroid tissue.

The ends were cut back, 10 bases at V and 0 bases at J, with 4 bases in the middle. The CDR3 length is 11 residues. Sequencing libraries for TCR beta were prepared with iRepertoire HTBI primers and Arm-PCR of CDR3 regions. Each CDR3 protein is one row after TCRdb ran MiXCR on the multiplex PCR reads. Among approximately 480,000 distinct CDR3 sequences listed, 16% were seen once. Time point here: newly diagnosed GD, antithyroid drugs for less than 3 months. Construction of the TCR library relied on RNA isolated from PBMCs. As for this clonotype: Its antigen is as yet unknown.

The sample was also reused in another study, on T cells in Graves' hyperthyroidism and ophthalmopathy. From that study: The HTBI set primed first-round TCR CDR3 RT-PCR. Most thyroid clonotypes expanded above 0.001 appeared in blood too.

The material sequenced was peripheral blood mononuclear cells (PBMCs), taken at new diagnosis, from a patient treated with antithyroid drugs. J is TRBJ2-1 and V is TRBV12-3 or TRBV12-4; no firm D call. The sequence was obtained from a man between 35 and 55 years old with Graves disease. DNA of the CDR3: TGTGCCACAGACTCCTACAATGAGCAGTTCTTC. Translated: CATDSYNEQFF.